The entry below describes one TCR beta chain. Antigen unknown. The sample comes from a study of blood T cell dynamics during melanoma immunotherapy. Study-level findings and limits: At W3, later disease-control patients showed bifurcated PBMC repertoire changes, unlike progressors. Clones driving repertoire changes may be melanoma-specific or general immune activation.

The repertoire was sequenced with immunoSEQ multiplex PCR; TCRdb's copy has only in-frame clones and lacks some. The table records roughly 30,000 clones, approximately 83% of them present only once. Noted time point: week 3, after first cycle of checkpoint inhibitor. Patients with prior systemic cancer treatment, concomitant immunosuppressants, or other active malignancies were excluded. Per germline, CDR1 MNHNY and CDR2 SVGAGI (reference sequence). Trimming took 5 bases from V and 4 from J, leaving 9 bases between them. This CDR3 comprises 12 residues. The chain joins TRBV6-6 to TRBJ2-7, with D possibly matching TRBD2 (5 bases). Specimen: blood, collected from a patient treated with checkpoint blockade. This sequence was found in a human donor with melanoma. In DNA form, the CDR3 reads TGTGCCAGCAGTCGAAGCGGATACGAGCAGTACTTC. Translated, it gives CASSRSGYEQYF.